These 12 T cell receptor beta chains were all obtained from the same sample, sequenced in a study of T cells after yellow fever vaccination. TCRdb independently ran MiXCR on the 5' RACE reads; one entry per CDR3 protein. The sample consists of more than 200,000 distinct CDR3 sequences, 3.6% of them appearing once. The source material was PBMCs, sampled 15 days after the yellow fever booster vaccination. The receptors were gathered from a man younger than 35 who received the YFV17D yellow fever vaccine.

In its sample, this clonotype was seen many times. The CDR3: CASGRQGWNEQFF. DNA of the CDR3: TGCGCCAGCGGGCGCCAGGGTTGGAATGAGCAGTTCTTC. The rearrangement joins TRBV5-1 to TRBJ2-1, with a tentative D call TRBD1 (5 bases). The CDR3 spans 13 residues. Germline V gene data show CDR1 as SGHRS and CDR2 as YFSETQ. Trimming left V 7 bases short and J 7 bases short, with 15 bases between.

This clonotype was found many times. Its ends do not fully match the called genes, so a read error is possible. The V gene is TRBV12-3 or TRBV12-4, the J gene TRBJ2-1, with 9 nucleotides matching TRBD2. The CDR3 covers 13 residues. CDR3 region: CASTASGANEQFF. CDR3 in DNA: TGCGCCAGCACGGCTAGCGGGGCCAATGAGCAGTTCTTC.

The J gene is TRBJ1-2, the V gene TRBV6-5; 8 bases map to TRBD1. There are 15 residues in the CDR3. After removal of 2 bases from V and 2 bases from J, the junction contained 4 bases not matched to a gene. Germline lookup yields CDR1 MNHEY and CDR2 SVGAGI. CDR3 loop: CASSYGQGRNYGYTF. The CDR3 DNA is TGTGCCAGCAGTTACGGACAGGGCCGGAACTATGGCTACACCTTC.

This clonotype was detected ten times or more. The V gene is TRBV11-3, the J gene TRBJ2-3, with D hard to call. The ends were cut back, 5 bases at V and 5 bases at J, with 14 bases in the middle. The germline V gene encodes CDR1 SGHNT and CDR2 YENEEA. This CDR3 contains 14 residues. CDR3 DNA: TGTGCCAGCAGCCCTCAGTGGTCGGTAGATACGCAGTATTTT. Protein product: CASSPQWSVDTQYF.

This clonotype came up many times. This sequence joins TRBV7-7 and TRBJ2-2; a weak D match, TRBD1 (6 bases). Germline V gene data show CDR1 as SSHAT and CDR2 as FNYEAQ (reference sequence). The CDR3 runs to 16 residues. V gave up 2 bases and J gave up 0 bases, with 10 bases separating them. CDR3 region: CASSLSGTTNTGELFF. The CDR3 bases are TGTGCCAGCAGCTTATCCGGGACAACGAACACCGGGGAGCTGTTTTTT.

This clonotype has at least ten counts. Written as DNA, the CDR3 is TGTGCCAGCAGCTTCGGACTAGCGGGGGGGCAAGATACGCAGTATTTT. This translates into CASSFGLAGGQDTQYF. V usage is TRBV7-9 and J usage is TRBJ2-3, with 15 bases fitting TRBD2. Germline trimming cut 3 bases from V and 5 bases from J; bases unmatched to any gene: 3. CDR1 SEHNR and CDR2 FQNEAQ come from the germline V gene (reference sequence). The CDR3 is 16 amino acids.

This clonotype was detected ten times or more. This sequence joins TRBV30 and TRBJ1-1; 7 positions agree with TRBD1. Per the germline V gene, CDR1 is GTSNPN and CDR2 is SVGIG (reference sequence). The CDR3 runs 11 residues. V shed 5 bases, J shed 3 bases, and the junction held 0 bases outside the gene matches. The CDR3 DNA is TGTGCCTGGGACAGGGACACTGAAGCTTTCTTT. Its translation: CAWDRDTEAFF.

This clonotype was seen many times. The gene calls are TRBV4-3 and TRBJ2-7, with D hard to call. From germline, CDR1 is LGHNA and CDR2 YSLEER. V was pared by 0 bases and J by 4 bases, with 10 bases between. The CDR3 loop spans 14 amino acids. The CDR3 protein is CASSQDRQPYEQYV. Here the CDR3 DNA reads TGCGCCAGCAGCCAAGATCGGCAGCCGTACGAGCAGTACGTC.

This clonotype was counted many times. The rearrangement links TRBV5-6 to TRBJ2-1; D not resolved. CDR3 length equals 13 residues. V shed 5 bases and J shed 5 bases, with 11 bases lying between them. CDR1 and CDR2 (germline): SGHDT, YYEEEE. The CDR3 coding sequence is TGTGCCAGCAGTCCCGTCGGAGACAATGAGCAGTTCTTC. Translated, it gives CASSPVGDNEQFF.

Comments on this clonotype: This clone may be a read error of a much larger clone one base away. This CDR3 is missing its conserved last phenylalanine or tryptophan, likely due to a read error. The chain joins TRBV20-1 to TRBJ1-1; maybe TRBD1 (6 bases). This CDR3 is 12 amino acids long. CDR1 and CDR2 from the germline V gene are DFQATT and SNEGSKA (reference sequence). V was shortened by 2 bases and J by 7 bases, with 11 bases between the two germline ends. CDR3 sequence: CSARTQGSEAFL. CDR3 sequence (DNA): TGCAGTGCTAGAACTCAGGGGAGTGAAGCTTTCCTT.

This clonotype was observed at least ten times. The rearrangement links TRBV20-1 to TRBJ2-7; 11 positions match TRBD1. The CDR3 contains 14 residues. With V trimmed by 5 bases and J by 2 bases, 5 bases remained unmatched. Germline V CDR1 and CDR2: DFQATT, SNEGSKA (reference sequence). CDR3 bases: TGCAGTGCTTGGGGACAGGGGGTGACCTACGAGCAGTACTTC. Its translation is CSAWGQGVTYEQYF.

This clonotype showed up many times. V gene TRBV12-3 or TRBV12-4 combines with J gene TRBJ2-4, with D unclear. This CDR3 region has 16 residues. Trimming removed 5 bases at V and 6 bases at J, with 20 bases between. This CDR3 is CASSPSRGVGGNIQYF. The CDR3 nucleotides are TGTGCCAGCAGTCCGTCTCGTGGGGTTGGCGGAAACATTCAGTACTTC.